These 10 T cell receptor beta chains originate from one sample sequenced in a study of T-cell reconstitution after alpha-beta-depleted transplantation in children. Study-level findings and limits: Fresh T-cell production supplied most of the T-cell counts and diversity seen one year after transplant.

The library targeted TCRbeta and was prepared with unique molecular identifiers. Each CDR3 protein is one row after TCRdb ran MiXCR on the PCR reads. The repertoire holds 250,000 to 300,000 distinct CDR3 sequences, with over 7.5% as singletons. Antigens for these TCRs are unknown. Material: peripheral blood, obtained 360 days after TCRalphabeta/CD19-depleted stem cell transplant. These TCRs come from a female patient between 2 and 15 years old who had a stem cell transplant for Fanconi anemia, so the T cells may come from the graft donor.

This clonotype was seen only a few times. The genes are TRBV5-5 and TRBJ2-1, with D unresolved. Germline CDR1 and CDR2: SGHKS and YYEKEE (reference sequence). This CDR3 comprises 14 residues. Trimming cost V 0 bases and J 2 bases, with 6 bases left between them. CDR3 loop: CASSLGHTYNEQFF. The CDR3 nucleotides are TGTGCCAGCAGCTTGGGGCACACCTACAATGAGCAGTTCTTC.

Ten or more counts support this clonotype. CDR3 protein: CSGEVGNEQFF. The CDR3, as DNA: TGCAGCGGGGAGGTCGGGAATGAGCAGTTCTTC. The gene calls are TRBV29-1 and TRBJ2-1, with a weak D call TRBD2 (6 bases). The V and J ends lost 7 bases and 7 bases respectively, with 11 bases between them. This CDR3 is 11 amino acids long. The germline V gene has CDR1 SQVTM and CDR2 ANQGSEA.

The CDR3 nucleotides read TGCGCCAGCTCGGGACCTAGTAACACCGGGGAGCTGTTTTTT. Residues: CASSGPSNTGELFF. The chain joins TRBV10-1 to TRBJ2-2; the D gene could be TRBD1 or TRBD2 (5 bases each). CDR1 and CDR2 from the germline V gene are WNHNN and SYGVQD (reference sequence). This CDR3 is 14 amino acids long. V lost 8 bases, J lost 2 bases, and 12 bases lay in between.

This clonotype has ten or more counts. V and J are TRBV5-1 and TRBJ1-1; D not resolved. Deletions cut 4 bases from V and 1 base from J, with 14 bases between. In germline, CDR1 is SGHRS, CDR2 YFSETQ. This CDR3 spans 15 amino acids. The CDR3, as DNA: TGCGCCAGCAGCCGGCTGGACGGCAAGAACACTGAAGCTTTCTTT. It translates to CASSRLDGKNTEAFF. Full variable domain (rest looked up from reference TRBV5-1 and TRBJ1-1): KAGVTQTPRYLIKTRGQQVTLSCSPISGHRSVSWYQQTPGQGLQFLFEYFSETQRNKGNFPGRFSGRQFSNSRSEMNVSTLELGDSALYLCASSRLDGKNTEAFFGQGTRLTVV.

This clonotype was found a few times. V is TRBV27 and J is TRBJ2-7, with 10 bases matching TRBD1. V shed 6 bases, J shed 6 bases, and the junction held 11 bases outside the gene matches. Germline V gene lookup returns CDR1 MNHEY and CDR2 SMNVEV (reference sequence). This CDR3 is built from 15 residues. CDR3 sequence reads: CASSFLRDRGSEQYF. The CDR3 DNA reads TGTGCCAGCAGCTTTCTCCGGGACAGGGGATCCGAGCAGTACTTC.

In its sample, this clonotype was seen many times. J is TRBJ1-5 and V is TRBV6-2 or TRBV6-3; no reliable D call. The CDR3 is made up of 16 amino acids. Germline V CDR1 and CDR2: MNHEY, SVGEGT. V dropped 2 bases and J dropped 2 bases, with 13 bases sitting between them. Here the CDR3 DNA reads TGTGCCAGCAGTTACCAATGGTTGCAGGGCAATCAGCCCCAGCATTTT. Protein sequence: CASSYQWLQGNQPQHF.

This clonotype appeared many times. V and J are TRBV12-3 or TRBV12-4 and TRBJ1-5; possibly TRBD1 for D (6 bases). The CDR3 extends over 13 amino acids. Trimming removed 7 bases at V and 5 bases at J, with 12 bases between. The CDR3 reads CASNPQGHQPQHF. DNA for the CDR3: TGTGCCAGCAATCCACAGGGACATCAGCCCCAGCATTTT.

This clonotype has at least ten counts. The chain is built from TRBV20-1 and TRBJ2-3; no firm D call. The CDR3 spans 13 residues. V lost 2 bases, J lost 2 bases, and 8 bases lay in between. Germline assignment: CDR1 DFQATT and CDR2 SNEGSKA (reference sequence). CDR3 nucleotides: TGCAGTGCTAGATCGGGTATCACAGATACGCAGTATTTT. This encodes CSARSGITDTQYF.

The J gene is TRBJ2-1, the V gene TRBV27, with 9 bases matching TRBD2. V lost 5 bases to trimming and J lost 4 bases; unmatched junction nucleotides: 3. The CDR3 has 14 amino acids. CDR1 and CDR2 (germline): MNHEY, SMNVEV (reference sequence). CDR3 sequence (DNA): TGTGCCAGCAGTGGCGGGGGGGCTTACAATGAGCAGTTCTTC. It yields the protein CASSGGGAYNEQFF.

This clonotype appeared many times. This chain joins TRBV12-3 or TRBV12-4 and TRBJ2-6, with TRBD2 matching over 7 bases. This CDR3 spans 19 amino acids. The ends lost 7 bases at V and 0 bases at J; junction bases unmatched: 15. The CDR3 DNA follows: TGTGCCAGCACCCATGGGGGAGGGGCTAGAGGCTCTGGGGCCAACGTCCTGACTTTC. It yields the protein CASTHGGGARGSGANVLTF.